The 13 T cell receptor beta chains reported below all come from one sample, sequenced in a study of CD4+ T cells in melanoma. TCRdb's table, derived via immunoSEQ multiplex PCR, lists solely in-frame clones and lacks some. The sample carries about 21,000 clones, around 80% recorded once. The receptors come from a human donor with melanoma.

The gene calls are TRBV29-1 and TRBJ2-1; the D is unclear. Trimming took off 4 bases at V and 6 bases at J, with 16 bases between the two ends. This CDR3 comprises 14 residues. Germline CDR1 SQVTM, CDR2 ANQGSEA. CDR3 amino acids: CSVAPLGKRNEQFF. The CDR3 bases are TGCAGCGTTGCCCCCCTGGGGAAACGCAATGAGCAGTTCTTC.

This chain uses TRBV19 with TRBJ2-7; D possibly corresponds to TRBD1 (5 bases). The CDR3 has 15 residues. V lost 3 bases, J lost 7 bases, and 19 bases lay in between. Germline V lookup: CDR1 LNHDA, CDR2 SQIVND (reference sequence). This CDR3 is CASSMWGLLRGEQYF. DNA for the CDR3: TGTGCCAGTAGTATGTGGGGTCTGCTAAGGGGTGAGCAGTACTTC.

This clone was seen a handful of times. V gene TRBV29-1 combines with J gene TRBJ1-2; D is possibly TRBD1 (5 bases). This CDR3 is built from 15 residues. Germline lookup yields CDR1 SQVTM and CDR2 ANQGSEA. Trimming shortened V by 7 bases and J by 0 bases, and 18 bases separated the two germline ends. Here the CDR3 DNA reads TGCAGCGCTGGACGGGGCCTTAATACTAACTATGGCTACACCTTC. It translates to CSAGRGLNTNYGYTF.

The rearrangement links TRBV4-2 to TRBJ2-5; 7 bases match TRBD1. Trimming cost V 4 bases and J 2 bases; bases outside gene matches: 7. The CDR3 is 15 amino acids. CDR1 and CDR2 from the germline V gene are LGHNA and YNFKEQ. The CDR3 bases are TGTGCCAGCAGCCCTCGAAGGGGGCGACAAGAGACCCAGTACTTC. Protein: CASSPRRGRQETQYF.

V and J are TRBV20-1 and TRBJ1-1; D is unclear. The ends were cut back, 6 bases at V and 3 bases at J, with 5 bases in the middle. The CDR3 length is 10 residues. Germline CDR1 DFQATT, CDR2 SNEGSKA (reference sequence). The CDR3 nucleotides are TGCAGTGCCACCTACACTGAAGCTTTCTTT. It is translated as CSATYTEAFF.

This chain connects TRBV10-1 to TRBJ2-3; 7 nucleotides match TRBD1. The germline gives CDR1 WNHNN, CDR2 SYGVQD (reference sequence). With 4 bases clipped from V and 5 bases from J, the junction kept 6 bases outside the gene matches. The CDR3 sequence is 14 residues long. In nucleotides, the CDR3 is TGCGCCAGCAGTGCAGGGGGACCGGGAGATACGCAGTATTTT. It codes for CASSAGGPGDTQYF.

The chain employs TRBV27 and TRBJ1-2; D remains unclear. Germline values: CDR1 MNHEY, CDR2 SMNVEV (reference sequence). There are 13 residues in the CDR3. The ends were cut back, 4 bases at V and 9 bases at J, with 15 bases in the middle. CDR3 residues: CASSSLDGISYTF. The CDR3 nucleotides are TGTGCCAGCAGTTCACTCGACGGGATTAGCTACACCTTC.

This clone was recorded a few times. The junction and the germline gene differ at one end; a read error may be behind it. This chain links TRBV7-7 with TRBJ2-5, with 9 bases aligning to TRBD2. Germline lookup yields CDR1 SSHAT and CDR2 FNYEAQ (reference sequence). This CDR3 has 16 residues. CDR3 loop: CASSPGLAGAQETQYF. CDR3 nucleotides: TGTGCTAGCAGCCCCGGGTTAGCGGGGGCGCAAGAGACCCAGTACTTC.

V gene TRBV29-1 combines with J gene TRBJ1-5, with D uncertain. CDR1 and CDR2 from the germline V gene are SQVTM and ANQGSEA. The CDR3 runs to 12 residues. Trimming removed 5 bases at V and 1 base at J, with 6 bases between. The CDR3 loop reads CSVRQSNQPQHF. CDR3 bases: TGCAGCGTTCGGCAGAGCAATCAGCCCCAGCATTTT.

This clone was picked up one time. The rearrangement links TRBV7-9 to TRBJ2-7, with a tentative D call TRBD1 (6 bases). CDR1 is SEHNR, CDR2 FQNEAQ, per germline (reference sequence). Trimming cost V 4 bases and J 7 bases, with 11 bases left between them. This CDR3 region has 12 residues. DNA of the CDR3: TGTGCCAGCAGCTCCCAGGGGAGAGAGCAGTACTTC. Translated: CASSSQGREQYF.

The V and J genes are TRBV5-5 and TRBJ2-6; 9 bases line up with TRBD1. The CDR3 loop spans 20 amino acids. Losses at the gene ends were 0 bases for V and 0 bases for J; bases not matched to a gene: 10. Germline CDR1 reads SGHKS; CDR2 reads YYEKEE (reference sequence). CDR3 sequence: CASSLVRGQGPNSGANVLTF. CDR3 coding DNA: TGTGCCAGCAGCTTGGTTAGGGGACAGGGACCAAACTCTGGGGCCAACGTCCTGACTTTC.

The rearrangement links TRBV13 to TRBJ2-1; D unclear. The ends were cut back, 2 bases at V and 8 bases at J, with 16 bases in the middle. This CDR3 has 15 amino acids. Germline CDR1 reads PRHDT; CDR2 reads FYEKMQ (reference sequence). The CDR3: CASSLSITHRDEQFF. In nucleotides, the CDR3 is TGTGCCAGCAGCTTAAGCATAACCCACCGTGATGAGCAGTTCTTC. Looking up the rest from reference TRBV13 and TRBJ2-1 gives the full variable domain: AAGVIQSPRHLIKEKRETATLKCYPIPRHDTVYWYQQGPGQDPQFLISFYEKMQSDKGSIPDRFSAQQFSDYHSELNMSSLELGDSALYFCASSLSITHRDEQFFGPGTRLTVL.

This chain links TRBV5-1 with TRBJ1-1, with 9 bases lining up with TRBD1. The CDR3 is 14 residues long. V was clipped by 4 bases and J by 5 bases; unmatched bases: 6. Germline assignment: CDR1 SGHRS and CDR2 YFSETQ. The CDR3 region has the DNA TGCGCCAGCAGCGCAAACAGGGGGCCAACTGAAGCTTTCTTT. Residues: CASSANRGPTEAFF.